Listed here are 9 T cell receptor beta chains from one sample, sequenced in a study of beta chain features in type 1 diabetes. Study-level results: TCRB CDR3 length was moderately but significantly reduced in all four CD4+ subsets of Type 1 diabetes patients.

Expressed TCRB transcripts were sequenced, since all the RNA that had been isolated was reverse transcribed. Data came from immunoSEQ multiplex PCR; TCRdb stores just in-frame clones and leaves some out. The sample consists of roughly 100,000 clones, under 30% of them appearing once. What these receptors recognize is not known. Sequencing was done on a sample of central memory CD4+ T cells from blood. Receptors were obtained from a woman younger than 30 with type 1 diabetes.

The rearrangement uses TRBV5-1 and TRBJ2-7; 8 nucleotides align to TRBD1. The CDR3 loop spans 15 amino acids. The germline gives CDR1 SGHRS, CDR2 YFSETQ. The ends lost 0 bases at V and 11 bases at J; junction bases unmatched: 13. Written as DNA, the CDR3 is TGCGCCAGCAGCTTGGGTCAGGGGGCGCGGTTGCGCGAGTACTTC. Amino acids: CASSLGQGARLREYF.

The chain is built from TRBV9 and TRBJ1-1; the D gene is possibly TRBD1 (6 bases). V was pared by 4 bases and J by 4 bases, with 17 bases between. The CDR3 spans 15 residues. From germline, CDR1 is SGDLS and CDR2 YYNGEE. Written as DNA, the CDR3 is TGTGCCAGCAGCCCCCAAGCGGGGGCGGGCACTGAAGCTTTCTTT. It translates to CASSPQAGAGTEAFF.

This clone was found a few times. The chain combines TRBV7-9 with TRBJ2-3, with D possibly being TRBD2 (6 bases). The V end lost 3 bases, the J end lost 0 bases, and 13 bases lay between the germline ends. CDR1 SEHNR and CDR2 FQNEAQ come from the germline V gene (reference sequence). There are 16 residues in the CDR3. Here the CDR3 reads CASSFSGLASTDTQYF. CDR3 DNA sequence: TGTGCCAGCAGCTTCTCGGGGCTAGCGAGCACAGATACGCAGTATTTT.

This chain connects TRBV5-1 to TRBJ2-5, with 12 bases matching TRBD2. The CDR3 is made up of 19 amino acids. The J segment lost 5 bases and the V segment lost 3 bases, leaving 17 bases of the junction unmatched. The germline V gene has CDR1 SGHRS and CDR2 YFSETQ. CDR3 protein: CASSSQGLAGGPSSETQYF. The CDR3 DNA is TGCGCCAGCAGCTCACAGGGTCTAGCGGGAGGGCCGAGTTCTGAGACCCAGTACTTC.

This CDR3 is CASSLQANQETQYF. In nucleotides, the CDR3 is TGCGCCAGCAGCTTACAGGCCAACCAAGAGACCCAGTACTTC. The chain recombines TRBV5-1 with TRBJ2-5; tentatively, D is TRBD1 (5 bases). The CDR3 consists of 14 residues. V lost 2 bases, J lost 0 bases, and 8 bases lay in between. Germline V gives CDR1 SGHRS, CDR2 YFSETQ.

The rearrangement uses TRBV19 and TRBJ2-7, with D possibly being TRBD1 (6 bases). Trimming stripped 4 bases from V and 5 bases from J, with 12 bases between. Germline CDR1 reads LNHDA; CDR2 reads SQIVND (reference sequence). The CDR3 runs to 13 residues. CDR3 sequence: CASSRTRGNEQYF. CDR3 coding DNA: TGTGCCAGTAGTAGGACCAGGGGCAACGAGCAGTACTTC.

V is TRBV29-1 and J is TRBJ1-5; 7 bases match TRBD1. V was pared by 4 bases and J by 4 bases, with 1 base of the junction left unmatched. The CDR3 has 12 residues. Germline V gene data show CDR1 as SQVTM and CDR2 as ANQGSEA. CDR3 region: CSVGDRNQPQHF. The CDR3 bases are TGCAGCGTTGGGGACAGAAATCAGCCCCAGCATTTT. The whole variable domain, remainder taken from reference TRBV29-1 and TRBJ1-5, is SAVISQKPSRDICQRGTSLTIQCQVDSQVTMMFWYRQQPGQSLTLIATANQGSEATYESGFVIDKFPISRPNLTFSTLTVSNMSPEDSSIYLCSVGDRNQPQHFGDGTRLSIL.

The rearrangement uses TRBV7-9 and TRBJ2-5, with D possibly TRBD2 on 6 matching bases. The length of the CDR3 is 13 residues. Trimming pared 6 bases from V and 4 bases from J, leaving 12 bases between. Germline V gene data show CDR1 as SEHNR and CDR2 as FQNEAQ (reference sequence). The CDR3 nucleotides read TGTGCCAGCAGTACGTGGGGAGGAGAGACCCAGTACTTC. It encodes CASSTWGGETQYF.

This sequence joins TRBV9 and TRBJ1-4; D possibly corresponds to TRBD1 (5 bases). Trimming took 4 bases from V and 4 from J, leaving 14 bases between them. The germline V gene has CDR1 SGDLS and CDR2 YYNGEE. The CDR3 has 15 residues. The chain's CDR3 is CASSPRQSFNEKLFF. Here the CDR3 DNA reads TGTGCCAGCAGCCCTCGACAGAGCTTTAATGAAAAACTGTTTTTT. The variable domain in full, completed from reference TRBV9 and TRBJ1-4, reads DSGVTQTPKHLITATGQRVTLRCSPRSGDLSVYWYQQSLDQGLQFLIQYYNGEERAKGNILERFSAQQFPDLHSELNLSSLELGDSALYFCASSPRQSFNEKLFFGSGTQLSVL.